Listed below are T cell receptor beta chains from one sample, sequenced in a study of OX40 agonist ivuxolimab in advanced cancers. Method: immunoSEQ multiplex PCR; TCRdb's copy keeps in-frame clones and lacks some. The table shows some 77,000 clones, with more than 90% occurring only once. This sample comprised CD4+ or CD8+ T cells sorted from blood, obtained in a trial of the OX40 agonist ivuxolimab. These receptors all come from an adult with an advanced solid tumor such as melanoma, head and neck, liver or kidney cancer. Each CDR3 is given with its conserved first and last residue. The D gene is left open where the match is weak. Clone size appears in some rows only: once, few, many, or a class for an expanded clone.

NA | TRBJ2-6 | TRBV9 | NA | CASSPSGRGVGANVLTF | TGTGCCAGCAGCCCCTCAGGAAGGGGGGTTGGGGCCAACGTCCTGACTTTC
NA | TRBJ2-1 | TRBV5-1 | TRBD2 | CASSSGLAGGNEQFF | TGCGCCAGCAGCTCCGGACTAGCGGGAGGGAATGAGCAGTTCTTC
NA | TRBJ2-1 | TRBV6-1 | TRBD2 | CASSENTGGPWVQFF | TGTGCCAGCAGTGAAAACACGGGAGGGCCATGGGTGCAGTTCTTC
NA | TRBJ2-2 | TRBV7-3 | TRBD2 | CASSLFRTSGENTGELFF | TGTGCCAGCAGCTTATTCCGAACTAGCGGGGAGAACACCGGGGAGCTGTTTTTT
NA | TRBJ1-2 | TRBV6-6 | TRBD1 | CASSKTGEGYTF | TGTGCCAGCAGTAAAACAGGGGAAGGCTACACCTTC
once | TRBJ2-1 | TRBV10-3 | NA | CAIRGTVNNEQFF | TGTGCCATCCGCGGGACAGTTAACAATGAGCAGTTCTTC
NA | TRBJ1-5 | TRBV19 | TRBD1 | CASSIGRGLNQPQHF | TGTGCCAGTAGTATAGGCAGGGGGCTCAATCAGCCCCAGCATTTT
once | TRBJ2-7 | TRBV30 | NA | CAWSPSGRFNEQYF | TGTGCCTGGAGTCCCTCGGGCAGGTTCAACGAGCAGTACTTC
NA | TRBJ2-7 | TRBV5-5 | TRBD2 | CASSPLQLAGAYEQYF | TGTGCCAGCAGCCCCCTCCAACTAGCGGGGGCCTACGAGCAGTACTTC
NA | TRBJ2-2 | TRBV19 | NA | CASRAGLGLAWAGELFF | TGTGCCAGTCGCGCAGGGTTGGGGCTAGCGTGGGCCGGGGAGCTGTTTTTT
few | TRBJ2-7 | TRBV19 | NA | CASRTTRGSYEQYF | TGTGCCAGTAGAACGACTAGGGGTTCTTACGAGCAGTACTTC
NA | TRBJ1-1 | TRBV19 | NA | CASSTGPNTEAFF | TGTGCCAGTAGTACCGGACCGAACACTGAAGCTTTCTTT
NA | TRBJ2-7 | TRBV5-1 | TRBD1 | CASSPATGISYEQYF | TGCGCCAGCAGCCCCGCGACAGGGATTTCCTACGAGCAGTACTTC
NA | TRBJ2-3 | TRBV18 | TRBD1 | CASSLGQIRTDTQYF | TGTGCCAGCTCATTGGGACAGATTAGAACAGATACGCAGTATTTT
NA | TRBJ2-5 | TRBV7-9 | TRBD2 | CASSSPSAGGRETQYF | TGTGCCAGCAGCTCTCCCTCGGCGGGAGGCAGAGAGACCCAGTACTTC
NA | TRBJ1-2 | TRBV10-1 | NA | CASSVGMNYGYTF | TGCGCCAGCAGTGTAGGGATGAACTATGGCTACACCTTC
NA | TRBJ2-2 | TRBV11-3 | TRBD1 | CASSQGQITGELFF | TGTGCCAGCAGCCAGGGACAGATCACCGGGGAGCTGTTTTTT
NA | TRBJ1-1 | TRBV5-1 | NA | CASSPERGRVTEAFF | TGCGCCAGCAGCCCCGAAAGGGGTCGGGTCACTGAAGCTTTCTTT
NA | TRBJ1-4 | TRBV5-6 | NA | CASSLQEYEKLFF | TGTGCCAGCAGCTTACAGGAATATGAAAAACTGTTTTTT
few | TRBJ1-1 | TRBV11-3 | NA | CASSLGGAGEAFF | TGTGCCAGCAGCTTAGGTGGCGCGGGTGAAGCTTTCTTT
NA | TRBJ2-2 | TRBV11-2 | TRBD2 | CASSSSPGLAGSTGELFF | TGTGCCAGCAGCTCCTCTCCGGGACTAGCGGGAAGCACCGGGGAGCTGTTTTTT
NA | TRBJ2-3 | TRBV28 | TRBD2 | CASSLPSTSGALDTQYF | TGTGCCAGCAGTTTACCCTCGACTAGCGGAGCGTTAGATACGCAGTATTTT
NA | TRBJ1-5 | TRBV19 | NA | CASRTYSNQPQHF | TGTGCCAGTAGGACCTATAGCAATCAGCCCCAGCATTTT
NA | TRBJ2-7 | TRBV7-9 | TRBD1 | CASSRDRGYEQYF | TGTGCCAGCAGCCGGGACAGGGGTTACGAGCAGTACTTC
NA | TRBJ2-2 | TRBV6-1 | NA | CASSSSTTGTGELFF | TGTGCCAGCAGCTCCTCTACTACGGGAACCGGGGAGCTGTTTTTT
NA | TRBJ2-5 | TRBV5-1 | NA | CASSQGGTGTQYF | TGCGCCAGCAGCCAGGGGGGGACTGGGACCCAGTACTTC
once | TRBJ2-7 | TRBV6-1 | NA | CASTPDRSSYEQYF | TGTGCCAGCACTCCCGACAGAAGCTCCTACGAGCAGTACTTC
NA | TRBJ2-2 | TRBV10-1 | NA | CASSEIRRPNTGELFF | TGCGCCAGCAGTGAGATCCGCCGACCGAACACCGGGGAGCTGTTTTTT
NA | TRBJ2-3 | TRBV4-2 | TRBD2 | CASSQDQGTTWEYF | TGTGCCAGCAGCCAAGATCAAGGGACTACCTGGGAGTATTTT
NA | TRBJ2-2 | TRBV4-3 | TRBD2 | CASSLWTSGSVSTGELFF | TGCGCCAGCAGCCTCTGGACTAGCGGGAGTGTGAGCACCGGGGAGCTGTTTTTT
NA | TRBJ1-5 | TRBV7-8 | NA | CASSLIPALSNQPQHF | TGTGCCAGCAGCTTAATTCCGGCTTTGAGCAATCAGCCCCAGCATTTT
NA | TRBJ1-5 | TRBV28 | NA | CASSLFFDVAYYSNQPQHF | TGTGCCAGCAGTTTATTCTTTGATGTGGCTTATTATAGCAATCAGCCCCAGCATTTT
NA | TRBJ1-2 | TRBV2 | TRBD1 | CAGRTGPYGYTF | TGTGCCGGAAGGACAGGGCCCTATGGCTACACCTTC
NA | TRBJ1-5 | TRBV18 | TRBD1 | CASSPAGTGHQPQHF | TGTGCCAGCTCACCAGCCGGGACAGGGCATCAGCCCCAGCATTTT
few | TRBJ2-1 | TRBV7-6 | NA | CASSSYGGGNHNEQFF | TGTGCCAGCAGCTCATATGGGGGGGGCAATCACAATGAGCAGTTCTTC
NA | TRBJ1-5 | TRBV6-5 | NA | CASRKGRSNQPQHF | TGTGCCAGCAGAAAGGGCAGAAGCAATCAGCCCCAGCATTTT
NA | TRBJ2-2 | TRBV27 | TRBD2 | CASSPPGGIDTGELFF | TGTGCCAGCAGTCCACCGGGAGGTATCGACACCGGGGAGCTGTTTTTT
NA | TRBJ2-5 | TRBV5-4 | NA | CASSWLGRQSGETQYF | TGTGCCAGCAGCTGGTTGGGGCGGCAGTCTGGAGAGACCCAGTACTTC
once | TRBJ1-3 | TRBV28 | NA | CASSPPGAGNTIYF | TGTGCCAGCAGTCCACCGGGGGCTGGAAACACCATATATTTT
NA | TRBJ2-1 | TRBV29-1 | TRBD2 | CSVASGIHNEQFF | TGCAGCGTGGCTAGCGGGATCCACAATGAGCAGTTCTTC
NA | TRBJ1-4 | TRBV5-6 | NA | CASSLYDSNNEKLFF | TGTGCCAGCAGCCTGTATGACAGTAATAATGAAAAACTGTTTTTT
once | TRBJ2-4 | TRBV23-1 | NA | CAIWPDVGSCAKNIQYF | TGCGCCATTTGGCCCGATGTCGGGAGTTGTGCCAAAAACATTCAGTACTTC
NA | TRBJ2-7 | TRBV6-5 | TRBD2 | CASSSPGLAGLQYF | TGTGCCAGCAGTTCACCGGGACTAGCGGGGCTACAGTACTTC
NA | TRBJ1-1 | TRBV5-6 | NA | CASSLNYRATAEAFF | TGTGCCAGCAGCTTAAACTACAGGGCAACGGCTGAAGCTTTCTTT
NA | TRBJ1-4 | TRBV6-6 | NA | CASTRGGAATHEKLFF | TGTGCCAGCACCAGGGGAGGGGCAGCGACCCATGAAAAACTGTTTTTT
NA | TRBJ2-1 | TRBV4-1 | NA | CASTPFGSRNEQFF | TGCGCCAGCACACCCTTTGGTTCCCGCAATGAGCAGTTCTTC
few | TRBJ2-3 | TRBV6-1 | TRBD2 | CASSVAGGADTQYF | TGTGCCAGCAGTGTTGCGGGAGGGGCAGATACGCAGTATTTT
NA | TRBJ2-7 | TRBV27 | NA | CASSLFQGISGEQYF | TGTGCCAGCAGTTTGTTCCAGGGAATAAGTGGGGAGCAGTACTTC
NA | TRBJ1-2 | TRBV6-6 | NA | CASSRSLHNYGYTF | TGTGCCAGCAGCCGGAGCCTACACAACTATGGCTACACCTTC
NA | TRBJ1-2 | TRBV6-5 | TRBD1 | CASSYSNRGYGYTF | TGTGCCAGCAGTTACTCGAACAGGGGGTATGGCTACACCTTC
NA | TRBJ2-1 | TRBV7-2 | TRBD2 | CASSGGLAGPYNEQFF | TGTGCCAGCAGCGGGGGACTAGCGGGACCCTACAATGAGCAGTTCTTC
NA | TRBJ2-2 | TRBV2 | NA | CASRNGASTGELFF | TGTGCCAGCAGGAATGGGGCCTCCACCGGGGAGCTGTTTTTT
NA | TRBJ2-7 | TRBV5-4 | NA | CASSPGGGSSSYEQYF | TGTGCCAGCAGCCCTGGTGGGGGGTCCTCCTCCTACGAGCAGTACTTC
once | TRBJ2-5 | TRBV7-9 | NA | CASTRLGRADQETQYF | TGTGCCAGCACCAGACTCGGCAGAGCCGACCAAGAGACCCAGTACTTC
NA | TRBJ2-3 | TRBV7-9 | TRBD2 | CASSPRLAGEYTQYF | TGTGCCAGCAGCCCCCGACTAGCGGGGGAATATACGCAGTATTTT
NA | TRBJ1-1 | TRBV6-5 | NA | CASRGTLMVEAFF | TGTGCCAGCAGGGGGACCCTAATGGTCGAAGCTTTCTTT
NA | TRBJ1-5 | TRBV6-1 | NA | CASSEAGTYYQPQHF | TGTGCCAGCAGTGAAGCCGGGACATACTATCAGCCCCAGCATTTT
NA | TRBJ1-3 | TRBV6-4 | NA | CASRIRRKQGDGNTIYF | TGTGCCAGCAGAATAAGGCGAAAACAGGGAGATGGAAACACCATATATTTT
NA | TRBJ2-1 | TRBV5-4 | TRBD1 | CASSRQQGAHNEQFF | TGTGCCAGCAGCCGTCAACAGGGGGCCCACAATGAGCAGTTCTTC
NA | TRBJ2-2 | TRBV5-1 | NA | CASSLSSAGTGELFF | TGCGCCAGCAGCTTGAGTTCCGCGGGCACCGGGGAGCTGTTTTTT